The text below deals with one TCR beta chain. Produced via immunoSEQ multiplex PCR; TCRdb's table is partial and in-frame only. The repertoire consists of some 700,000 clones, with approximately 90% occurring once and the leading ten covering under 0.3%. This sample was taken from a study of blood T cell repertoires in COVID-19. CDR1 is MNHEY, CDR2 SMNVEV, per germline (reference sequence). Germline trimming cut 6 bases from V and 1 base from J; bases unmatched to any gene: 4. The CDR3 runs to 14 residues. This chain joins TRBV27 and TRBJ1-1; the match to TRBD1 covers 8 bases. Material for sequencing was peripheral blood. The sequence derives from a woman aged 18-35 years with acute or convalescent COVID-19. CDR3 bases: TGTGCCAGCAGAATCACAGGGGGGAACACTGAAGCTTTCTTT. Translated, it gives CASRITGGNTEAFF.